These 3 T cell receptor beta chains share one sample of origin, sequenced in a study of blood T cell repertoires in COVID-19. Using immunoSEQ multiplex PCR, the repertoire was profiled, and TCRdb retains in-frame clones only, with some absent. This sample yields under 550,000 clones, of which about 87% are seen a single time; 0.7% to 1% belongs to the top ten. The sequencing input was peripheral blood. Every receptor here comes from a man in his late teens or twenties with COVID-19, enrolled during active disease.

The chain is built from TRBV6-5 and TRBJ2-7; 9 bases map to TRBD1. This CDR3 spans 13 amino acids. J lost 7 bases, V lost 5 bases, and 6 bases had no gene match. The V gene's germline CDR1 is MNHEY and CDR2 SVGAGI. The CDR3 sequence is CASSPGTGWEQYF. The CDR3 region has the DNA TGTGCCAGCAGTCCAGGGACAGGGTGGGAGCAGTACTTC.

The rearrangement links TRBV7-6 to TRBJ1-6; the D gene is possibly TRBD1 (5 bases). The CDR3 runs to 14 residues. Germline V gives CDR1 SGHVS, CDR2 FNYEAQ. The V end was cut by 4 bases, the J end by 9 bases, with 13 bases between. The CDR3 reads CASSSGGYGSPLHF. The CDR3 DNA follows: TGTGCCAGCAGCTCGGGGGGGTACGGTTCACCCCTCCACTTT.

This clone was seen only once. The chain's CDR3 is CASSIYGLAGGPNTQYF. DNA of the CDR3: TGTGCCAGTAGTATATACGGACTAGCGGGAGGGCCAAATACGCAGTATTTT. The chain is built from TRBV19 and TRBJ2-3; TRBD2 matches 15 bases. Germline V lookup: CDR1 LNHDA, CDR2 SQIVND (reference sequence). This CDR3 has 17 amino acids. Trimming took 2 bases from V and 7 from J; bases not matched to a gene: 7.